The 3 T cell receptor beta chains given below trace back to one sample, sequenced in a study of CD8 T cells in Susac syndrome. When the RNA was reverse transcribed, random hexamers were used with an input of roughly 0.45 to 1 ug. TCRdb re-called the immunoSEQ multiplex PCR reads through MiXCR, storing one row per CDR3 protein. The table includes 71,000 or so distinct CDR3 sequences, over 90% detected once. The material sequenced was CD4+ T cells from PBMCs. The receptors shown here come from a human donor with multiple sclerosis.

This sequence joins TRBV7-3 and TRBJ2-1; the match to TRBD2 covers 10 bases. The length of the CDR3 is 16 residues. Germline-derived CDR1 and CDR2 are SGHTA and FQGTGA. The V and J ends lost 0 bases and 3 bases, in that order; junction bases with no gene match: 2. This CDR3 reads CASSLTAGGFYNEQFF. The CDR3 DNA reads as TGTGCCAGCAGCTTAACAGCGGGGGGGTTCTACAATGAGCAGTTCTTC.

This sequence joins TRBV30 and TRBJ2-5, with 10 bases lining up with TRBD1. Germline CDR1 GTSNPN, CDR2 SVGIG (reference sequence). Unmatched junction bases numbered 0, after V lost 3 bases and J lost 5 bases. This CDR3 region has 12 residues. For the CDR3, the DNA is TGTGCCTGGAGGGACAGGGGGGAGACCCAGTACTTC. Translating it yields CAWRDRGETQYF.

CDR3 loop: CASSSSGRREETQYF. The CDR3 nucleotides read TGTGCCAGCAGCTCCTCCGGACGGAGGGAAGAGACCCAGTACTTC. The gene calls are TRBV7-2 and TRBJ2-5, with D perhaps matching TRBD2 (6 bases). V was cut by 4 bases and J by 3 bases, with 15 bases left in between. In germline, CDR1 is SGHTA, CDR2 FQGNSA. This CDR3 is built from 15 residues. Variable domain in full (rest from reference TRBV7-2 and TRBJ2-5): GAGVSQSPSNKVTEKGKDVELRCDPISGHTALYWYRQSLGQGLEFLIYFQGNSAPDKSGLPSDRFSAERTGGSVSTLTIQRTQQEDSAVYLCASSSSGRREETQYFGPGTRLLVL.